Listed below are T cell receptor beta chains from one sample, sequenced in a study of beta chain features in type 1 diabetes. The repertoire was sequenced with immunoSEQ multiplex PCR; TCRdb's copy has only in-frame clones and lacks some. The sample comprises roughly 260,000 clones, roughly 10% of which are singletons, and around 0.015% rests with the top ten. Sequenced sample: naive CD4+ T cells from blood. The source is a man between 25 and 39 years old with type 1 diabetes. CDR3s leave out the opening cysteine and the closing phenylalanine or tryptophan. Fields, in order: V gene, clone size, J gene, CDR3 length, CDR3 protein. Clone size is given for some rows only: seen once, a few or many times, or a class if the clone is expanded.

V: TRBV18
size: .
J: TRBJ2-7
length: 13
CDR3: ASSPPVGQGREQY

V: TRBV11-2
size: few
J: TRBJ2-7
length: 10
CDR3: ASSLDRGRRS

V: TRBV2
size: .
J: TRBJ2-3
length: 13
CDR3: ASSEAGVSTDTQY

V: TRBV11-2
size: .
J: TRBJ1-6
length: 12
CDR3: ASSFRTGGSPLH

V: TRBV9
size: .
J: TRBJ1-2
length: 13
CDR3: ASSVAAGLYYGYT

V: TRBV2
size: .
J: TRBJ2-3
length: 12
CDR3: ASSVGGVVDTQY

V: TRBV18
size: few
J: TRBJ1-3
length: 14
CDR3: ASSSRLIDSGNTIY

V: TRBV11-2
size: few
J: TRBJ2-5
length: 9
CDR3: ASSFRGTQY

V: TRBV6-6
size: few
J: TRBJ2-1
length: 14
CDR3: ASKEPGTGPYNEQF

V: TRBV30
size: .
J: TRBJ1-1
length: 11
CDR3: AWSAFGTGEAF

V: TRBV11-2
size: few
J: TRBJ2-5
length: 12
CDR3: ASSPRSLEETQY

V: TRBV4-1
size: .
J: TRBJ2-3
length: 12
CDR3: ASSQAGNTDTQY

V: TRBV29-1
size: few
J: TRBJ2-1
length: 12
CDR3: SVGGQEFYNEQF

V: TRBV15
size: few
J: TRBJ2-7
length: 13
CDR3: ATSRGRDRGYEQY

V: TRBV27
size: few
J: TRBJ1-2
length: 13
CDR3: ASSLRDRGHYGYT

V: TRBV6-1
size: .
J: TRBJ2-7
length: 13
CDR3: ASTPHRDRGYEQY

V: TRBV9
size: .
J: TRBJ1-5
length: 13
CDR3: ASSVGAYSNQPQH

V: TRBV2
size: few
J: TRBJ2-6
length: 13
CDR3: ASSEGDTGANVLT

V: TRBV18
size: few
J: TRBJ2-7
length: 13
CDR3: ASSPRTGYTYEQY

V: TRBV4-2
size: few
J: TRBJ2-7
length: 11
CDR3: ASSPSRLHEQY

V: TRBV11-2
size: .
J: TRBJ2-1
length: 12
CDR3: ASSARSRDNEQF

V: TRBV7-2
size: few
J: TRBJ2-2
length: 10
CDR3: ASSLNTGELF

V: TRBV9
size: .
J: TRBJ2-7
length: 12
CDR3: ASSVRDRAHEQY

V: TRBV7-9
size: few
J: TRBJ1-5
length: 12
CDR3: ASSSLLGGQPQH

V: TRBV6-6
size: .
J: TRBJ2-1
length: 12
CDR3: ASSPGGTINEQF

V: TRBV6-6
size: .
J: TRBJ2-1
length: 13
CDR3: ASTDGGSSYNEQF

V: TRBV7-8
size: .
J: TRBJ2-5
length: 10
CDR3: ASSLSRETQY

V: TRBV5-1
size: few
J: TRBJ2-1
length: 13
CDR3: ASKVQTGVDNEQF

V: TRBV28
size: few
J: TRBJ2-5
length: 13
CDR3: ASSLWAGGIETQY

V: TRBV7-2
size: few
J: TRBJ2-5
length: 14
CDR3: ASSPWGGRKQETQY

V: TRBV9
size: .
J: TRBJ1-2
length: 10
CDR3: ASSVADHGYT

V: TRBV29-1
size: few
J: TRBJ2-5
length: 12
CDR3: SVRHGVLQETQY

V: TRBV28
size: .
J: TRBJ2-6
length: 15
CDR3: ASIRTGPHSGANVLT

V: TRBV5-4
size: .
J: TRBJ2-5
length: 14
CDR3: ASSPPGAGGQETQY

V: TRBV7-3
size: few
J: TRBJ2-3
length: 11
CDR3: ASSLTGSDTQY

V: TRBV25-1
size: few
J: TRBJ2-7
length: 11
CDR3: ASSEGRAYEQY

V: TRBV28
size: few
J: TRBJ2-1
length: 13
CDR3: ASSPGTGALGEQF

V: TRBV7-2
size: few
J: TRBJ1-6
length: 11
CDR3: ASSLARFLPIH

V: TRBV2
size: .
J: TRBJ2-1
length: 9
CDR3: ASSVLNEQF

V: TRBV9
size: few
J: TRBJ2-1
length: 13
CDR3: ASSVGLAGYNEQF

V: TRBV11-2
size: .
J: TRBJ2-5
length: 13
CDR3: ASSLLPSRQETQY

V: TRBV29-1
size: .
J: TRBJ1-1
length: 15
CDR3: SVVRQFSGEMNTEAF

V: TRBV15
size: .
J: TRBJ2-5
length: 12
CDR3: ATSRRDSKETQY

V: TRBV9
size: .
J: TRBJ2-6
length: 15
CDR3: ASSVAAGGIGANVLT

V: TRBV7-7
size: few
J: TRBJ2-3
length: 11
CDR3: ASSLLGGDTQY

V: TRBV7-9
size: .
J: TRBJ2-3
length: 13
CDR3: ASSLLAGGADTQY